In this sample, the clone carrying this T cell receptor (beta chain) turned up many times. Its antigen is undetermined. These data belong to a study of T cells after yellow fever vaccination. Study at large: Some fractions had low cell numbers, and these were prepared with SMART-Seq v4 Ultra Low Input.

UMIs and a universal primer site were added when TCR cDNA was made by 5'RACE template switching. TCRdb reprocessed the 5' RACE reads with MiXCR, giving one entry per CDR3 protein. The data hold 620,000 or so distinct CDR3 sequences, with 9% to 15% observed a single time. General study results and limits: Shared CD4/CD8 clonotypes were a small share, likely from convergent recombination. Booster sampling recovered most clones from primary vaccination (under 97% CD4, 80% to 90% CD8).

The sequence was obtained from a man aged 25-40 years who received the YFV17D yellow fever vaccine. This sample comprised PBMCs, obtained on the day of the yellow fever booster vaccination.

In DNA, the CDR3 is TGCGCCAGCAGCCCCTGGGCGGGTATAGGCAATGAGCAGTTCTTC. It is translated as CASSPWAGIGNEQFF. V usage is TRBV5-1 and J usage is TRBJ2-1; D may be TRBD2 (5 bases). CDR3 size: 15 residues. Per germline, CDR1 SGHRS and CDR2 YFSETQ. Trimming removed 4 bases at V and 6 bases at J, with 17 bases between.